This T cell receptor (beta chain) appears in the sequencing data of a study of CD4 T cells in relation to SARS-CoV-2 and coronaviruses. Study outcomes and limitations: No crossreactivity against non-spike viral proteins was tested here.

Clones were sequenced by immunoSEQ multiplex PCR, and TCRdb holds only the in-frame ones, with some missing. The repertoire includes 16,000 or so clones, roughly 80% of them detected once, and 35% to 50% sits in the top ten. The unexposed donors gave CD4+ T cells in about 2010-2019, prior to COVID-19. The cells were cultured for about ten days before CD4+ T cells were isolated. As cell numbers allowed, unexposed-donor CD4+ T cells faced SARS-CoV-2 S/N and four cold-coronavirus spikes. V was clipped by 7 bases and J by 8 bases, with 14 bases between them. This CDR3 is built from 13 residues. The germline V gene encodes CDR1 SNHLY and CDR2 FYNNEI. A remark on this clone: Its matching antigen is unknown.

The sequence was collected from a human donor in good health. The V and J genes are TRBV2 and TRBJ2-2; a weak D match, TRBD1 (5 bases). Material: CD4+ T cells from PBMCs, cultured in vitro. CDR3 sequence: CASTRTLGGELFF. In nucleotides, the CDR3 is TGTGCCAGCACCCGGACACTTGGAGGGGAGCTGTTTTTT.